The 26 T cell receptor beta chains below all came from one sample that was sequenced in a study of siplizumab effects on memory and regulatory T cells. Profiled with immunoSEQ multiplex PCR; TCRdb holds only in-frame clones, not every one. The sample has about 100,000 clones, more than 85% seen once. Sequenced: CD4+ T cells sorted from blood. These receptors were taken from a human donor in good health.

V is TRBV7-9 and J is TRBJ2-2; D unresolved. This CDR3 comprises 14 residues. Germline V gene data show CDR1 as SEHNR and CDR2 as FQNEAQ (reference sequence). V was trimmed by 1 base and J by 3 bases, leaving 6 bases between them. The CDR3 DNA reads TGTGCCAGCAGCTTAGACACGTACACCGGGGAGCTGTTTTTT. This codes for CASSLDTYTGELFF.

V and J are TRBV12-5 and TRBJ2-7; 10 nucleotides match TRBD1. The length of the CDR3 is 16 residues. The V segment lost 1 base and the J segment 3 bases; nucleotides outside the gene matches: 6. Germline assignment: CDR1 LGHNT and CDR2 FRNRAP. The CDR3, as DNA: TGTGCTAGTGGTTTGGGACCGGGGACAGGGGACTACGAGCAGTACTTC. This translates into CASGLGPGTGDYEQYF.

The chain couples TRBV2 to TRBJ1-2; weak D call: TRBD1 (6 bases). In germline, CDR1 is SNHLY, CDR2 FYNNEI. This CDR3 has 15 amino acids. Trimming took off 6 bases at V and 8 bases at J, with 22 bases between the two ends. This CDR3 reads CASRDGQWRSGGYTF. CDR3 in DNA: TGTGCCAGCAGGGATGGACAGTGGCGGTCTGGAGGCTACACCTTC.

The V gene is TRBV7-2, the J gene TRBJ2-1; 11 nucleotides align to TRBD2. J lost 3 bases, V lost 3 bases, and 4 bases had no gene match. The CDR3 covers 16 residues. Per germline, CDR1 SGHTA and CDR2 FQGNSA. CDR3 amino acids: CASSFTGTSGYNEQFF. Written as DNA, the CDR3 is TGTGCCAGCAGCTTCACCGGGACTAGCGGCTACAATGAGCAGTTCTTC.

The DNA for the CDR3 is TGTGCCAGCTCGTTAACAAGTCCAGGTGATTCACCCCTCCACTTT. It yields the protein CASSLTSPGDSPLHF. The chain employs TRBV18 and TRBJ1-6; D is ambiguous. Trimming took off 6 bases at V and 8 bases at J, with 17 bases between the two ends. The germline gives CDR1 KGHSH, CDR2 LQKENI. The length of the CDR3 is 15 residues.

CDR3 loop: CASSARTVVVDGYTF. In DNA form, the CDR3 reads TGTGCCAGCAGTGCCCGGACAGTCGTTGTAGATGGCTACACCTTC. V is TRBV6-4 and J is TRBJ1-2, with D possibly TRBD1 on 6 matching bases. The germline gives CDR1 MRHNA, CDR2 SNTAGT. V lost 4 bases and J 6 bases, leaving 18 bases between the germline ends. This CDR3 is 15 amino acids long.

This sequence joins TRBV28 and TRBJ1-1; D is ambiguous. The CDR3 runs 12 residues. The germline V and J ends were trimmed by 5 bases and 8 bases, with 12 bases remaining between them. CDR1 is MDHEN, CDR2 SYDVKM, per germline. The CDR3 DNA follows: TGTGCCAGCAGTCTCAGAGATTGGGAAGCTTTCTTT. This sequence encodes CASSLRDWEAFF.

The chain has TRBV10-3 and TRBJ2-3; 8 positions match TRBD2. V lost 7 bases and J lost 4; bases outside the gene matches: 13. Germline-derived CDR1 and CDR2 are ENHRY and SYGVKD. The CDR3 has 16 amino acids. For the CDR3, the DNA is TGTGCCATCAAGGACTCAGGGCTAGCGGGTCCAGATACGCAGTATTTT. Residues: CAIKDSGLAGPDTQYF.

The DNA for the CDR3 is TGTGCCAGCAGCCCACCTATGCGACAGGGCACTGAAGCTTTCTTT. It translates to CASSPPMRQGTEAFF. This chain connects TRBV7-2 to TRBJ1-1; 7 bases match TRBD1. The CDR3 spans 15 residues. Germline assignment: CDR1 SGHTA and CDR2 FQGNSA. Germline trimming cut 5 bases from V and 4 bases from J; bases unmatched to any gene: 10.

This chain uses TRBV27 with TRBJ1-2; TRBD1 agrees at 8 bases. There are 13 residues in the CDR3. J lost 6 bases, V lost 4 bases, and 4 bases had no gene match. Germline assignment: CDR1 MNHEY and CDR2 SMNVEV (reference sequence). This CDR3 is CASSYGQGNGYTF. The CDR3 DNA is TGTGCCAGCAGTTACGGACAGGGAAATGGCTACACCTTC.

The J gene is TRBJ1-1, the V gene TRBV5-1, with D uncertain. The CDR3 is 15 amino acids. From germline, CDR1 is SGHRS and CDR2 YFSETQ. Between the trimmed V and J ends, which lost 0 bases and 0 bases, there was a span of 9 bases. The CDR3 DNA sequence: TGCGCCAGCAGCTTGGAAGGCCTCATGAACACTGAAGCTTTCTTT. Its protein is CASSLEGLMNTEAFF.

J is TRBJ1-4 and V is TRBV5-5, with D possibly matching TRBD1 (6 bases). CDR1 and CDR2 (germline): SGHKS, YYEKEE (reference sequence). The CDR3 sequence is 16 residues long. V shed 4 bases and J shed 3 bases, with 16 bases lying between them. The DNA for the CDR3 is TGTGCCAGCAGCGCCAACACAGGGTTTGCTAATGAAAAACTGTTTTTT. Translation gives CASSANTGFANEKLFF.

V usage is TRBV7-9 and J usage is TRBJ2-7, with D unclear. This CDR3 is 14 amino acids long. The germline V gene has CDR1 SEHNR and CDR2 FQNEAQ (reference sequence). The ends were cut back, 5 bases at V and 2 bases at J, with 13 bases in the middle. The CDR3 coding sequence is TGTGCCAGCAGCCCATCCCCACCCCCCTACGAGCAGTACTTC. This sequence encodes CASSPSPPPYEQYF.

This chain connects TRBV6-1 to TRBJ2-5; the D gene is possibly TRBD1 (6 bases). The CDR3 length is 12 residues. Germline CDR1 and CDR2: MNHNS and SASEGT. V lost 8 bases and J 5 bases, leaving 12 bases between the germline ends. Here the CDR3 reads CASGQPGETQYF. The DNA for the CDR3 is TGTGCCAGCGGACAGCCAGGGGAGACCCAGTACTTC.

This chain connects TRBV10-2 to TRBJ1-2; TRBD1 might be the D (5 bases). V lost 3 bases and J 1 base, leaving 9 bases between the germline ends. Germline assignment: CDR1 WSHSY and CDR2 SAAADI. The CDR3 runs 14 residues. The CDR3 DNA follows: TGCGCCAGCAGTGACCGACAGCTTAACTATGGCTACACCTTC. Amino acid sequence: CASSDRQLNYGYTF.

The chain links TRBV7-9 to TRBJ2-7; 8 bases are a match to TRBD2. Germline CDR1 and CDR2: SEHNR and FQNEAQ (reference sequence). Trimming removed 5 bases from V and 0 bases from J; junction bases left unmatched: 9. The CDR3 extends over 16 amino acids. The CDR3 protein is CASSMTVAGSSYEQYF. CDR3 nucleotides: TGTGCCAGCAGCATGACTGTAGCGGGGAGCTCCTACGAGCAGTACTTC.

Notes on this clone: Other nucleotide sequences from this sample produce the same CDR3. The V gene is TRBV9, the J gene TRBJ1-6, with 7 positions matching TRBD1. CDR1 is SGDLS, CDR2 YYNGEE, per germline. The J segment lost 5 bases and the V segment lost 3 bases, leaving 2 bases of the junction unmatched. The CDR3 is 14 amino acids. The CDR3 sequence: CASSATGDNSPLHF. The CDR3, as DNA: TGTGCCAGCAGCGCAACAGGGGATAATTCACCCCTCCACTTT.

The chain joins TRBV27 to TRBJ1-5; D is possibly TRBD1 (6 bases). The V gene lost 6 bases and the J gene lost 3 bases, with 12 bases spanning the gap. The CDR3 spans 14 residues. Germline V gene sequence: CDR1 MNHEY, CDR2 SMNVEV (reference sequence). The CDR3 DNA is TGTGCCAGCAGCTCCAGGGGATTCAATCAGCCCCAGCATTTT. It yields the protein CASSSRGFNQPQHF.

This chain's CDR3 is CASSPAGELFF. CDR3 bases: TGTGCCAGCTCCCCAGCCGGGGAGCTGTTTTTT. The chain employs TRBV18 and TRBJ2-2; D gene unclear. The CDR3 is 11 residues long. Trimming pared 6 bases from V and 6 bases from J, leaving 5 bases between. The germline V gene has CDR1 KGHSH and CDR2 LQKENI.

The chain couples TRBV29-1 to TRBJ2-7, with D maybe TRBD1 (5 bases). Per germline, CDR1 SQVTM and CDR2 ANQGSEA. The CDR3 covers 13 residues. Trimming shortened V by 4 bases and J by 5 bases, and 15 bases separated the two germline ends. DNA for the CDR3: TGCAGCGTTGCGACAGCAGGTCGGAACGAGCAGTACTTC. This sequence encodes CSVATAGRNEQYF.

The genes are TRBV7-3 and TRBJ2-3, with 9 bases lining up with TRBD2. The junction had 6 bases not matched to a gene; V was cut back by 1 base and J by 4 bases. The V gene's germline CDR1 is SGHTA and CDR2 FQGTGA. This CDR3 is 16 amino acids long. The CDR3 here is CASSLIAGGPSDTQYF. Here the CDR3 DNA reads TGTGCCAGCAGCTTAATCGCGGGGGGGCCGTCAGATACGCAGTATTTT.

The V gene is TRBV6-4, the J gene TRBJ1-5; D is unresolved. CDR1 is MRHNA, CDR2 SNTAGT, per germline. The CDR3 is made up of 13 amino acids. The V gene lost 2 bases and the J gene lost 7 bases, with 9 bases spanning the gap. CDR3 amino acids: CASSDGIGQPQHF. Written as DNA, the CDR3 is TGTGCCAGCAGTGACGGGATCGGACAGCCCCAGCATTTT.

The V call is TRBV13, the J call TRBJ2-7; D is uncertain. CDR1 is PRHDT and CDR2 is FYEKMQ in the germline V gene (reference sequence). Trimming shortened V by 3 bases and J by 3 bases, and 9 bases separated the two germline ends. This CDR3 comprises 13 residues. As DNA, the CDR3 is TGTGCCAGCAGCTTGCGTCCTGACTACGAGCAGTACTTC. This translates into CASSLRPDYEQYF.

This clone was observed once. The rearrangement uses TRBV2 and TRBJ2-1, with unresolved D. Between the trimmed V and J ends, which lost 2 bases and 10 bases, there was a span of 6 bases. The CDR3 is 11 amino acids. Per germline, CDR1 SNHLY and CDR2 FYNNEI. The CDR3, as DNA: TGTGCCAGCAGTGAAACGCGGGAGCAGTTCTTC. This translates into CASSETREQFF.

This rearrangement joins TRBV28 to TRBJ2-1, with TRBD1 matching 8 bases. The V gene's germline CDR1 is MDHEN and CDR2 SYDVKM. CDR3 length equals 13 residues. V was pared by 4 bases and J by 9 bases, with 5 bases of the junction left unmatched. CDR3 in amino acids: CASSYGQGPEQFF. CDR3 bases: TGTGCCAGCAGTTACGGACAGGGCCCTGAGCAGTTCTTC.

The V call is TRBV11-2, the J call TRBJ2-2, with 11 bases matching TRBD2. Germline CDR1 and CDR2: SGHAT and FQNNGV. Trimming cost V 3 bases and J 6 bases; bases outside gene matches: 0. The CDR3 spans 14 residues. The CDR3 DNA reads as TGTGCCAGCAGCTTGACTAGCGGGGCCGGGGAGCTGTTTTTT. Encoded protein: CASSLTSGAGELFF.